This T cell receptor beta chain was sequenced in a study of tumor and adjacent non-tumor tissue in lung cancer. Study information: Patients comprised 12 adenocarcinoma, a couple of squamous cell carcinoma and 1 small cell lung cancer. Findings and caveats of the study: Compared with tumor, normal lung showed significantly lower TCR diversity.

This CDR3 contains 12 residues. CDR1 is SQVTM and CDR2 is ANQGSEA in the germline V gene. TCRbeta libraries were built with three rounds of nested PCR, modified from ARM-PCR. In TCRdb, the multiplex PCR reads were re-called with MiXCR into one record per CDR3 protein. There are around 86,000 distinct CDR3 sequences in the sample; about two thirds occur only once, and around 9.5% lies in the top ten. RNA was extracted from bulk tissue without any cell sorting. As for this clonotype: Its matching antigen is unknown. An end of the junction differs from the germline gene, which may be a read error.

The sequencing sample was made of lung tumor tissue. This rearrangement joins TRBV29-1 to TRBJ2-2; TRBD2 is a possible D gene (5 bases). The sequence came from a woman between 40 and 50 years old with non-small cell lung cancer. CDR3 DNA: TGCAGCGGGCGGAGCATGTCCGGGGAGCTGTCATTT. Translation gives CSGRSMSGELSF.